Each of the 9 T cell receptor beta chains below was sequenced from the same sample in a study of T cells of healthy individuals. TCRdb used MiXCR to reprocess the 5' RACE reads, holding one entry per CDR3 protein. The data contain around 53,000 distinct CDR3 sequences, 14% to 15% of them seen just once; the ten biggest clones take up about 15%. The origin of the receptors is a human donor in good health.

The chain links TRBV24-1 to TRBJ1-1, with no clear D. Looked up from germline, CDR1 is KGHDR and CDR2 is SFDVKD. Between the trimmed V and J ends, which lost 9 bases and 4 bases, there was a span of 8 bases. This CDR3 has 11 amino acids. The CDR3: CATLSITEAFF. The CDR3 DNA reads as TGTGCCACCCTCTCGATCACTGAAGCTTTCTTT.

Ten or more counts support this clonotype. The chain employs TRBV12-3 or TRBV12-4 and TRBJ1-5, with 8 nucleotides matching TRBD1. Trimming took 5 bases from V and 5 from J; bases not matched to a gene: 8. The CDR3 covers 15 residues. The CDR3 loop reads CASSKQGVSDQPQHF. CDR3 nucleotide sequence: TGTGCCAGCAGTAAACAGGGGGTGAGTGATCAGCCCCAGCATTTT.

The V call is TRBV6-1, the J call TRBJ2-1; 7 bases agree with TRBD1. This CDR3 spans 15 amino acids. The V gene's germline CDR1 is MNHNS and CDR2 SASEGT. J gave up 3 bases and V 4 bases, and 6 bases lay outside the gene matches. CDR3 sequence (DNA): TGTGCCAGCAGTGTGGAGACAGGGAACTACAATGAGCAGTTCTTC. Translated: CASSVETGNYNEQFF.

The sample holds a few counts of this clonotype. V usage is TRBV29-1 and J usage is TRBJ2-2; perhaps TRBD2 as D (6 bases). The V gene's germline CDR1 is SQVTM and CDR2 ANQGSEA. The CDR3 spans 13 residues. V was cut by 7 bases and J by 7 bases, with 16 bases left in between. Written as DNA, the CDR3 is TGCAGCGGTATCCCGGGACTCCGCGGGGAGCTGTTTTTT. Translation: CSGIPGLRGELFF.

The chain joins TRBV7-2 to TRBJ2-5; D gene uncertain. The CDR3 sequence is 15 residues long. Germline V gene lookup returns CDR1 SGHTA and CDR2 FQGNSA. Trimming shortened V by 1 base and J by 6 bases, and 15 bases separated the two germline ends. In nucleotides, the CDR3 is TGTGCCAGCAGCTTAGGGTGGACCCAGAAGAAGACCCAGTACTTC. Protein: CASSLGWTQKKTQYF.

There are many counts of this clonotype. The chain uses TRBV29-1 and TRBJ2-5; possibly TRBD1 for D (7 bases). Trimming left V 0 bases short and J 1 base short, with 15 bases between. Germline V gene data show CDR1 as SQVTM and CDR2 as ANQGSEA. The CDR3 extends over 16 amino acids. The CDR3 sequence: CSVEDRAGGSQETQYF. CDR3 DNA sequence: TGCAGCGTTGAAGATAGGGCAGGGGGGAGCCAAGAGACCCAGTACTTC.

The table lists this clonotype with many counts. This chain joins TRBV5-6 and TRBJ1-1; 8 bases match TRBD1. The CDR3 contains 14 residues. Germline lookup yields CDR1 SGHDT and CDR2 YYEEEE. The trim removed 4 bases at V and 10 bases at J, leaving 12 bases unmatched. DNA of the CDR3: TGTGCCAGCAGCCCCGCTGCCGGACAGGGTGGAGCTTTCTTT. This sequence encodes CASSPAAGQGGAFF.

V gene TRBV9 combines with J gene TRBJ2-2; possible D gene TRBD2, 6 bases. Germline loops: CDR1 SGDLS, CDR2 YYNGEE. The CDR3 runs to 17 residues. V was trimmed by 0 bases and J by 1 base, leaving 13 bases between them. The CDR3, as DNA: TGTGCCAGCAGCGTAGATGCCAGGAGGGTGAACACCGGGGAGCTGTTTTTT. Translated, it gives CASSVDARRVNTGELFF.

This clonotype has at least ten counts. The rearrangement joins TRBV11-2 to TRBJ2-7; D not certain. Germline lookup yields CDR1 SGHAT and CDR2 FQNNGV. Trimming stripped 2 bases from V and 0 bases from J, with 8 bases between. This CDR3 region has 14 residues. Here the CDR3 DNA reads TGTGCCAGCAGCTTAATAGGCTTCTCCTACGAGCAGTACTTC. It is translated as CASSLIGFSYEQYF.